This T cell receptor beta chain was retrieved from a study of shared clonotypes between healthy human individuals (dated by TCRdb to between 2020 and 2021). With regard to the full study: A few men and two women, aged 18 to 49 years, made up the cohort. To increase sequencing depth and limit assay-specific biases, different laboratories used diverse techniques to prepare libraries and sequence TCR repertoires. For each donor, CD4 naive and CD4 memory were each run on three plates, CD8 naive on two plates, and CD8 memory on one plate. Per donor, leukapheresis produced somewhere between about 0.9 and 9 billion PBMCs. To estimate repertoire size and how much clonotypes are shared between individuals, the study performed deep sequencing of blood TCR repertoires from roughly five healthy adults. Broader findings and caveats from the paper: Naive subsets generally had larger estimated clonotype richness than memory subsets. Incomplete sequencing was indicated by rarefaction of sorted-subset datasets, despite the large sequencing depth. Compared with non-shared clonotypes, clonotypes shared by all four sorted-subset donors had higher generation probabilities. Across four donors, approximately 5% of naive CD4, more than 3% of naive CD8, roughly 2.2% of memory CD4, and 0.3% to 0.45% of memory CD8 clonotypes were shared. Because the study included a small number of donors, the genetic and exposure-history diversity represented was limited. Pairwise subsampling indicated that sequencing depth was expected to affect the degree of clonotype sharing among donors. Sampling was limited to blood, and TCR repertoires in tissue likely differ from TCR repertoires in blood.

Donors were healthy HIV-negative adults with no recently reported acute infections or vaccinations. Every donor was a Caucasian adult living in Nashville, Tennessee, USA. CD4+ T cells were enriched by magnetic negative selection, after which naive cells were positively selected on CD45RA and the negative fraction was taken as the memory subset. Blood was obtained by leukapheresis, after which PBMCs were separated by Ficoll-Histopaque density gradient centrifugation and cryopreserved in liquid nitrogen vapor phase. Analytical flow cytometry was used to check the purity and quantity of every magnetically sorted T cell population. Genomic DNA was isolated from each sorted fraction and quantified by UV absorbance on a Nanodrop 2000c. The germline V gene yields SGHTA for CDR1 and FQGNSA for CDR2. The CDR3 holds 13 amino acids from the cysteine to the phenylalanine. Only the CDR3 DNA is retained, 39 bases long and in frame from the first base. At the junction V is shortened by 0 bases and J by 4 bases, with 6 bases in between.

As concerns this clone: Its antigen has not been determined. It has no much larger one-base neighbor in the sample; base qualities were not kept.

TCR CDR3 regions were amplified from genomic DNA by multiplex PCR using the deep immunoSEQ assay. Extracted genomic DNA from each cell subset was spread evenly across all wells of several immunoSEQ 96-well plates, with each plate serving as a replicate. For sorted subsets, approximately 210 ng of genomic DNA, equivalent to around 30,000 T cell genomes, went into each replicate PCR. Purified libraries were quantified with a Qubit 3.0 fluorometer, sized on a Bioanalyzer 2100, and re-quantified with the KAPA Library Quantification kit. Every immunoSEQ 96-well plate was sequenced on a dedicated single-read 150-cycle Illumina NextSeq 550 flow cell. The original methods were these. Because the immunoSEQ output held only junctional sequences and lacked quality scores, the filtering could not match the filtering applied to full-length reads. To assign V/J genes and CDR3, sequences were annotated against IMGT germline references using PyIR, a Python wrapper for IgBLAST v1.9. Reads with weak V/J assignments (E-value above 1e-6), missing CDR3, stop codons, out-of-frame junctions, or ambiguous translated residues were removed. V3J clonotypes were defined by identical inferred V gene, J gene, and CDR3 amino acid sequence. Percentage overlap between repertoires was calculated by dividing the number of shared unique clonotypes by the size of the smaller repertoire. Three approaches were used to assess repertoire richness: RTK rarefaction, the Chao1 estimator, and Recon v2.1 estimates of unobserved clonotypes. Generation probabilities were computed with OLGA for all TCRbeta clonotypes obtained by the gDNA method from several donors. TCRdb holds this immuneACCESS table with in-frame rearrangements only. Some clones are missing; in checked studies, unresolved V genes explain under half, and the rest has no known cause. D and trimming come from the DNA, and the V and J calls and clone size come from that table. The sample table records 500,000 to 550,000 clones; 95% to 97% of these occur just once. Together, the top ten hold 0.05% to 0.08% of the sample.

The chain was built from TRBV7-2 and TRBJ1-2, with no confidently assigned D gene. The clonotype was recovered from a woman aged 25 to 39 in good health. The material sequenced was naive CD4+ T cells sorted from blood. The meaning of the sample's cell subset or site label: CD45RA+ positively selected. The nucleotide sequence reads TGTGCCAGCAGCTTAGCTGGGATCTATGGCTACACCTTC. It specifies CASSLAGIYGYTF.